Sequencing of this T cell receptor (beta chain) was carried out in a study of T cell responses to AZD1222 COVID-19 vaccine. Whole-study findings and limits: A mostly white British donor set with more females was recruited, and clonal diversity was possibly underestimated.

With respect to this clone: Antigen specificity is unknown.

This CDR3 contains 13 residues. The germline gives CDR1 SGHVS, CDR2 FQNEAQ. Trimming pared 1 base from V and 8 bases from J, leaving 6 bases between. The data were produced by immunoSEQ multiplex PCR, yet TCRdb's version contains in-frame clones alone and is incomplete. The sample gives tens of thousands of clones, approximately 85% of which show up once; around 3.6% is in the top ten. This chain connects TRBV7-8 to TRBJ1-6; D is unresolved. The receptor was derived from an adult who received the AZD1222 COVID-19 vaccine. The input for sequencing was peripheral blood, taken 28 days after the second AZD1222 dose. The CDR3 loop is CASSLEEYSPLHF. DNA for the CDR3: TGTGCCAGCAGCTTAGAGGAGTATTCACCCCTCCACTTT. Full variable domain (missing parts from reference TRBV7-8 and TRBJ1-6): GAGVSQSPRYKVAKRGQDVALRCDPISGHVSLFWYQQALGQGPEFLTYFQNEAQLDKSGLPSDRFFAERPEGSVSTLKIQRTQQEDSAVYLCASSLEEYSPLHFGNGTRLTVT.